The next 32 T cell receptor beta chains were all read from a single sample in a study of regulatory T cells in long-lasting Graves disease. Stated time point: newly diagnosed GD, antithyroid drugs for less than 3 months. PBMC-extracted RNA yielded the TCR library. Assembly of TCR beta libraries relied on iRepertoire HTBI primers together with Arm-PCR of CDR3 regions. TCRdb called the multiplex PCR reads again in MiXCR, with one record for every CDR3 protein. The sample records hundreds of thousands of distinct CDR3 sequences, 16% being singletons. The same sample was also studied in work on T cells in Graves' hyperthyroidism and ophthalmopathy.

The sample here was peripheral blood mononuclear cells (PBMCs), taken at new diagnosis, from a patient treated with antithyroid drugs. The receptor source for this set is a man aged 18 to 29 with Graves disease.

This clonotype was recorded many times. The J gene is TRBJ2-7, the V gene TRBV28; D gene uncertain. This CDR3 region has 19 residues. Germline assignment: CDR1 MDHEN and CDR2 SYDVKM. The ends were cut back, 1 base at V and 0 bases at J, with 22 bases in the middle. The CDR3 region is CASSLSPLVWRASSYEQYF. In DNA form, the CDR3 reads TGTGCCAGCAGTTTATCCCCCCTCGTTTGGCGAGCCAGCTCCTACGAGCAGTACTTC.

Many counts were recorded for this clonotype. J is TRBJ2-1 and V is TRBV7-9; 10 bases agree with TRBD2. There are 14 residues in the CDR3. Germline lookup yields CDR1 SEHNR and CDR2 FQNEAQ (reference sequence). J lost 10 bases, V lost 3 bases, and 6 bases had no gene match. The CDR3 is CASSFLAGEVEQFF. The CDR3 DNA reads as TGTGCCAGCAGCTTCCTAGCGGGAGAGGTCGAGCAGTTCTTC. Full variable domain (missing parts from reference TRBV7-9 and TRBJ2-1): DTGVSQNPRHKITKRGQNVTFRCDPISEHNRLYWYRQTLGQGPEFLTYFQNEAQLEKSRLLSDRFSAERPKGSFSTLEIQRTEQGDSAMYLCASSFLAGEVEQFFGPGTRLTVL.

This clonotype showed up just a few times. The rearrangement uses TRBV13 and TRBJ2-4, with D unclear. Germline CDR1 is PRHDT and CDR2 is FYEKMQ (reference sequence). Trimming stripped 1 base from V and 0 bases from J, with 7 bases between. This CDR3 is built from 15 residues. The CDR3 nucleotides are TGTGCCAGCAGCTTAGAGAGTGAAGCCAAAAACATTCAGTACTTC. Translating gives CASSLESEAKNIQYF.

The chain uses TRBV5-4 and TRBJ1-2, with a possible D match to TRBD1 (6 bases). Germline V CDR1 and CDR2: SGHNT, YYREEE (reference sequence). The germline V and J ends were trimmed by 0 bases and 4 bases, with 13 bases remaining between them. The CDR3 spans 15 residues. The CDR3 region has the DNA TGTGCCAGCAGCTTGGAGGACAGCCGAGCCTATGGCTACACCTTC. Protein product: CASSLEDSRAYGYTF. Looking up the rest from reference TRBV5-4 and TRBJ1-2 gives the full variable domain: ETGVTQSPTHLIKTRGQQVTLRCSSQSGHNTVSWYQQALGQGPQFIFQYYREEENGRGNFPPRFSGLQFPNYSSELNVNALELDDSALYLCASSLEDSRAYGYTFGSGTRLTVV.

Remarks on this clonotype: A much larger clone sits a single nucleotide away, making a read error possible. The chain links TRBV5-1 to TRBJ2-5; TRBD1 agrees at 8 bases. V dropped 4 bases and J dropped 0; count of bases not matched to a gene: 2. Germline V gives CDR1 SGHRS, CDR2 YFSETQ. This CDR3 is built from 14 residues. CDR3 DNA sequence: TGCGCCAGCAGCCGACAGGGGAACCAAGAGACCCAGTACTTC. Encoded protein: CASSRQGNQETQYF.

Concerning this clonotype: A much bigger clone sits one base away, suggesting this may be a read error. The chain combines TRBV5-1 with TRBJ2-1; 9 nucleotides line up with TRBD1. The CDR3 is made up of 14 amino acids. Trimming took 0 bases from V and 10 from J; bases not matched to a gene: 5. From germline, CDR1 is SGHRS and CDR2 YFSETQ. The CDR3 loop is CASSLVDRGSEQFF. The CDR3, as DNA: TGCGCCAGCAGCTTGGTGGACAGGGGAAGCGAGCAGTTCTTC.

At least ten counts were recorded for this clonotype. The V and J genes are TRBV2 and TRBJ2-5; TRBD1 might be the D (5 bases). The V gene's germline CDR1 is SNHLY and CDR2 FYNNEI. Trimming left V 8 bases short and J 1 base short, with 14 bases between. The CDR3 contains 14 residues. CDR3 sequence reads: CASSVQAVQETQYF. In DNA form, the CDR3 reads TGTGCCAGCTCTGTACAGGCTGTCCAAGAGACCCAGTACTTC.

This clonotype was counted ten times or more. The chain uses TRBV27 and TRBJ2-5, with D perhaps TRBD1 (6 bases). Germline loops: CDR1 MNHEY, CDR2 SMNVEV (reference sequence). V was trimmed by 3 bases and J by 5 bases, leaving 13 bases between them. The CDR3 sequence is 14 residues long. The CDR3 protein is CASSFFGGLETQYF. In nucleotides, the CDR3 is TGTGCCAGCAGTTTTTTTGGGGGCCTGGAGACCCAGTACTTC.

This clonotype was picked up many times. The rearrangement uses TRBV28 and TRBJ1-5; no clear D. This CDR3 contains 14 residues. Germline assignment: CDR1 MDHEN and CDR2 SYDVKM. Trimming pared 3 bases from V and 1 base from J, leaving 7 bases between. The CDR3 spells CASSFLRSNQPQHF. DNA for the CDR3: TGTGCCAGCAGTTTTTTACGAAGCAATCAGCCCCAGCATTTT.

The chain carries TRBV19 and TRBJ1-5; D unclear. CDR3 length equals 15 residues. Germline lookup yields CDR1 LNHDA and CDR2 SQIVND (reference sequence). Trimming stripped 5 bases from V and 2 bases from J, with 13 bases between. CDR3 sequence: CASSSEGIRNQPQHF. For the CDR3, the DNA is TGTGCCAGTAGTTCCGAGGGAATTCGCAATCAGCCCCAGCATTTT. The full variable domain, rest sourced from reference TRBV19 and TRBJ1-5, is DGGITQSPKYLFRKEGQNVTLSCEQNLNHDAMYWYRQDPGQGLRLIYYSQIVNDFQKGDIAEGYSVSREKKESFPLTVTSAQKNPTAFYLCASSSEGIRNQPQHFGDGTRLSIL.

This clonotype has at least ten counts. This chain links TRBV6-1 with TRBJ1-2, with 7 bases aligning to TRBD1. The CDR3 spans 13 residues. J gave up 6 bases and V 7 bases, and 8 bases lay outside the gene matches. Looked up from germline, CDR1 is MNHNS and CDR2 is SASEGT. The CDR3 here is CASTADRLNGYTF. CDR3 bases: TGTGCCAGCACCGCGGACAGGCTCAATGGCTACACCTTC.

Concerning this clonotype itself: This may be a read error: a much more frequent sequence differs by one nucleotide. The chain carries TRBV12-3 or TRBV12-4 and TRBJ2-3; TRBD1 is a possible D gene (5 bases). The DNA matches TRBJ2-7 better at its end, which makes the J call doubtful. The length of the CDR3 is 15 residues. In DNA form, the CDR3 reads TGTGCCAGCAGTTTCATAGGGGTTGGCCCCTACGAGCAGTACTTC. Protein: CASSFIGVGPYEQYF.

The chain joins TRBV12-3 or TRBV12-4 to TRBJ1-6, with 7 positions matching TRBD1. There are 15 residues in the CDR3. Trimming at V came to 2 bases and at J to 6 bases, leaving 4 bases not matched to a gene. This chain's CDR3 is CASSLSHRGNSPLHF. CDR3 bases: TGTGCCAGCAGTTTATCCCACAGGGGTAATTCACCCCTCCACTTT.

The rearrangement links TRBV6-1 to TRBJ2-1; 10 bases are a match to TRBD1. This CDR3 is built from 13 residues. The germline V gene encodes CDR1 MNHNS and CDR2 SASEGT. With 7 bases clipped from V and 7 bases from J, the junction kept 4 bases outside the gene matches. The DNA of the CDR3 is TGTGCCAGCACGGGACAGGGGAAAAATGAGCAGTTCTTC. Translation: CASTGQGKNEQFF.

This clonotype was recorded at least ten times. The gene calls are TRBV25-1 and TRBJ2-5; a weak D match, TRBD2 (6 bases). Looked up from germline, CDR1 is MGHDK and CDR2 is SYGVNS. Deletions cut 3 bases from V and 2 bases from J, with 10 bases between. This CDR3 comprises 14 residues. The CDR3 here is CASSERGGQETQYF. In DNA, the CDR3 is TGTGCCAGCAGTGAGCGGGGCGGTCAAGAGACCCAGTACTTC.

This clonotype was detected only a few times. This chain joins TRBV7-6 and TRBJ2-7; no definite D call. The germline gives CDR1 SGHVS, CDR2 FNYEAQ. CDR3 size: 12 residues. V lost 5 bases to trimming and J lost 6 bases, with 11 bases between them. The DNA for the CDR3 is TGTGCCAGCAGCCCGTCTCTGGCCGAGCAGTACTTC. Translation: CASSPSLAEQYF.

The CDR3 DNA reads TGCAGTGGTTCCCCGGCGGGGGCCGCCCACGGCTACGAGCAGTACTTC. It yields the protein CSGSPAGAAHGYEQYF. V usage is TRBV20-1 and J usage is TRBJ2-7; D may be TRBD2 (7 bases). The CDR3 sequence is 16 residues long. Trimming shortened V by 7 bases and J by 3 bases, and 25 bases separated the two germline ends. Per the germline V gene, CDR1 is DFQATT and CDR2 is SNEGSKA (reference sequence).

This clonotype was detected a few times. Likely a read error: the CDR3 ends without its conserved phenylalanine or tryptophan. The DNA is left out, because the CDR3 cannot be placed on it with certainty; the CDR3 is given as TCRdb lists it. The chain employs TRBV30 and TRBJ2-1; TRBD2, the table's D call, was not compared with the DNA. CDR1 GTSNPN and CDR2 SVGIG come from the germline V gene (reference sequence). 13 amino acids form the CDR3, both terminal residues included. CDR3 sequence: CAWSVGGAGGGVL.

This clonotype was recorded at least ten times. The V call is TRBV11-2, the J call TRBJ1-1; 11 bases fit TRBD1. V shed 4 bases, J shed 5 bases, and the junction held 15 bases outside the gene matches. The CDR3 contains 18 residues. Germline-derived CDR1 and CDR2 are SGHAT and FQNNGV. The CDR3: CASSSGRGTGGRATEAFF. Written as DNA, the CDR3 is TGTGCCAGCAGCTCCGGGAGAGGGACAGGGGGGAGGGCGACTGAAGCTTTCTTT.

This clonotype was picked up a small number of times. The chain joins TRBV14 to TRBJ1-2, with D uncertain. The CDR3 has 15 residues. Per the germline V gene, CDR1 is SGHDN and CDR2 is FVKESK. Trimming pared 1 base from V and 6 bases from J, leaving 15 bases between. CDR3 DNA: TGTGCCAGCAGCCAAGGGGCAGCCGGAATTAATGGCTACACCTTC. Protein product: CASSQGAAGINGYTF.

This clonotype has ten or more counts. The chain employs TRBV6-1 and TRBJ1-3; no reliable D call. The CDR3 sequence is 16 residues long. The germline V gene encodes CDR1 MNHNS and CDR2 SASEGT. Deletions cut 2 bases from V and 0 bases from J, with 11 bases between. The DNA of the CDR3 is TGTGCCAGCAGTGAAAACGGGCCACTCTCTGGAAACACCATATATTTT. This sequence encodes CASSENGPLSGNTIYF.

This clonotype was observed many times. The chain carries TRBV7-8 and TRBJ2-1, with 10 bases that match TRBD2. The CDR3 extends over 16 amino acids. V gave up 5 bases and J gave up 10 bases; unmatched junction bases: 14. Per the germline V gene, CDR1 is SGHVS and CDR2 is FQNEAQ. Here the CDR3 DNA reads TGTGCCAGCAGCCCACAGAGCGGGAGGGCCTCAGACGAGCAGTTCTTC. Translation: CASSPQSGRASDEQFF.

This clonotype was detected a few times. The chain joins TRBV4-1 to TRBJ2-5, with D possibly matching TRBD1 (6 bases). CDR1 and CDR2 from the germline V gene are MGHRA and YSYEKL. The V end lost 5 bases, the J end lost 5 bases, and 15 bases lay between the germline ends. The CDR3 is 14 amino acids. CDR3 sequence (DNA): TGCGCCAGCAGCGTAACAGGGTTGGGGGAGACCCAGTACTTC. Encoded protein: CASSVTGLGETQYF.

This clonotype was recorded at least ten times. The chain has TRBV6-4 and TRBJ1-5, with a tentative D call TRBD1 (5 bases). Germline CDR1 is MRHNA and CDR2 is SNTAGT. V lost 6 bases, J lost 2 bases, and 17 bases lay in between. This CDR3 spans 16 amino acids. This CDR3 reads CASRGYSGGGNQPQHF. For the CDR3, the DNA is TGTGCCAGCAGGGGATACAGTGGAGGGGGCAATCAGCCCCAGCATTTT.

This clonotype was counted only a few times. This rearrangement joins TRBV5-1 to TRBJ2-3; 9 bases fit TRBD1. Trimming took 8 bases from V and 0 from J; bases not matched to a gene: 4. The V gene's germline CDR1 is SGHRS and CDR2 YFSETQ. CDR3 size: 14 residues. The chain's CDR3 is CASRTGESTDTQYF. CDR3 sequence (DNA): TGCGCCAGTCGGACAGGGGAGAGCACAGATACGCAGTATTTT. Supplemented by reference TRBV5-1 and TRBJ2-3, the full variable domain reads KAGVTQTPRYLIKTRGQQVTLSCSPISGHRSVSWYQQTPGQGLQFLFEYFSETQRNKGNFPGRFSGRQFSNSRSEMNVSTLELGDSALYLCASRTGESTDTQYFGPGTRLTVL.

J is TRBJ2-3 and V is TRBV5-1, with D maybe TRBD1 (5 bases). V lost 7 bases and J 5 bases, leaving 14 bases between the germline ends. The CDR3 totals 13 residues. Germline V gene sequence: CDR1 SGHRS, CDR2 YFSETQ. CDR3 amino acids: CASGRETEDTQYF. CDR3 nucleotides: TGCGCCAGCGGACGCGAGACAGAAGATACGCAGTATTTT.

The rearrangement links TRBV5-4 to TRBJ2-3; the match to TRBD2 covers 11 bases. The germline CDR1 and CDR2 sequences are SGHNT and YYREEE (reference sequence). The J segment lost 4 bases and the V segment lost 4 bases, leaving 11 bases of the junction unmatched. The CDR3 has 17 residues. This CDR3 reads CASSLERLAGLSDTQYF. The CDR3 nucleotides read TGTGCCAGCAGCCTGGAACGACTAGCGGGATTGTCAGATACGCAGTATTTT.

The table lists this clonotype with a few counts. The V and J genes are TRBV20-1 and TRBJ2-6; 8 bases align to TRBD1. The CDR3 is 18 residues long. CDR1 and CDR2 (germline): DFQATT, SNEGSKA (reference sequence). V lost 0 bases, J lost 1 base, and 8 bases stayed unmatched. DNA for the CDR3: TGCAGTGCTAGAGACCGGACAGGGTTCCGATCTGGGGCCAACGTCCTGACTTTC. It is translated as CSARDRTGFRSGANVLTF.

This clonotype has ten or more counts. The V gene is TRBV12-3 or TRBV12-4, the J gene TRBJ2-2; D gene ambiguous. The CDR3 is 13 amino acids. V dropped 1 base and J dropped 1 base, with 1 base sitting between them. The CDR3 sequence is CASSLGNTGELFF. The CDR3 coding sequence is TGTGCCAGCAGTTTAGGGAACACCGGGGAGCTGTTTTTT.

This clonotype was detected a few times. The chain couples TRBV7-9 to TRBJ2-4; TRBD1 or TRBD2 may be the D gene (5 bases each). V lost 1 base and J lost 6, with 13 bases in between. Germline CDR1 is SEHNR and CDR2 is FQNEAQ (reference sequence). The CDR3 runs 15 residues. In DNA, the CDR3 is TGTGCCAGCAGCTTAGGGGACCGTGTTAGAAACATTCAGTACTTC. It encodes CASSLGDRVRNIQYF.

The V gene is TRBV28, the J gene TRBJ2-5, with 9 bases matching TRBD1. In germline, CDR1 is MDHEN, CDR2 SYDVKM. The CDR3 has 15 residues. V lost 4 bases and J lost 1; bases outside the gene matches: 4. CDR3 amino acids: CASSYGTGLQETQYF. The CDR3 DNA reads as TGTGCCAGCAGTTACGGGACAGGGCTCCAAGAGACCCAGTACTTC. Drawing the rest from reference TRBV28 and TRBJ2-5, the complete variable domain is DVKVTQSSRYLVKRTGEKVFLECVQDMDHENMFWYRQDPGLGLRLIYFSYDVKMKEKGDIPEGYSVSREKKERFSLILESASTNQTSMYLCASSYGTGLQETQYFGPGTRLLVL.

The sample holds many counts of this clonotype. The genes are TRBV7-9 and TRBJ2-1, with TRBD1 matching 10 bases. V lost 5 bases to trimming and J lost 8 bases; unmatched junction nucleotides: 9. This CDR3 is built from 15 residues. In germline, CDR1 is SEHNR, CDR2 FQNEAQ (reference sequence). The CDR3 nucleotides read TGTGCCAGCAGCCCTAGGACAGGGGGTGAGGATGAGCAGTTCTTC. Protein product: CASSPRTGGEDEQFF.